The 13 T cell receptor beta chains below come from one sample, sequenced in a study of control samples from healthy donors and cancer patients. Only in-frame clones appear in the TCRdb table, and some are missing; sequencing was by immunoSEQ multiplex PCR. The table lists about 140,000 clones, around 94% of them singletons. Sequencing was performed on blood. All receptors come from a man in his forties or fifties in good health.

V and J are TRBV9 and TRBJ2-2; 11 positions match TRBD1. CDR1 is SGDLS, CDR2 YYNGEE, per germline. Trimming cost V 4 bases and J 7 bases; bases outside gene matches: 9. This CDR3 contains 16 residues. For the CDR3, the DNA is TGTGCCAGCAGCCCCAGTGGACAGGGGGCGAGCGGGGAGCTGTTTTTT. It translates to CASSPSGQGASGELFF.

The table lists this clone with a count of one. The J gene is TRBJ2-7, the V gene TRBV4-1; maybe TRBD2 (5 bases). Germline CDR1 MGHRA, CDR2 YSYEKL. Trimming pared 1 base from V and 1 base from J, leaving 8 bases between. The CDR3 is made up of 14 amino acids. The CDR3 DNA follows: TGCGCCAGCAGCCAAGTAACGGGATCCTACGAGCAGTACTTC. Its translation: CASSQVTGSYEQYF.

The chain carries TRBV4-1 and TRBJ1-5; a possible D gene is TRBD1 (5 bases). Trimming took off 1 base at V and 5 bases at J, with 12 bases between the two ends. CDR1 and CDR2 from the germline V gene are MGHRA and YSYEKL. The CDR3 totals 15 residues. This CDR3 is CASSQAPGLDQPQHF. The CDR3, as DNA: TGCGCCAGCAGCCAAGCCCCGGGACTCGATCAGCCCCAGCATTTT.

The V and J genes are TRBV27 and TRBJ2-7; 11 positions match TRBD2. This CDR3 comprises 16 residues. V lost 8 bases to trimming and J lost 1 base; unmatched junction nucleotides: 10. Germline lookup yields CDR1 MNHEY and CDR2 SMNVEV (reference sequence). CDR3 sequence reads: CASGTPGTSGSYEQYF. In DNA, the CDR3 is TGTGCCAGCGGGACCCCCGGGACTAGCGGATCCTACGAGCAGTACTTC.

This chain links TRBV5-1 with TRBJ2-3; 7 bases fit TRBD1. The CDR3 covers 16 residues. J lost 4 bases, V lost 1 base, and 9 bases had no gene match. Germline values: CDR1 SGHRS, CDR2 YFSETQ. The CDR3 bases are TGCGCCAGCAGCTTGTTCCCCGGGCAGGGGGCAGATACGCAGTATTTT. This codes for CASSLFPGQGADTQYF. Filled out from reference TRBV5-1 and TRBJ2-3, the complete variable domain reads KAGVTQTPRYLIKTRGQQVTLSCSPISGHRSVSWYQQTPGQGLQFLFEYFSETQRNKGNFPGRFSGRQFSNSRSEMNVSTLELGDSALYLCASSLFPGQGADTQYFGPGTRLTVL.

This clone was seen more than once but under ten times. The rearrangement uses TRBV5-8 and TRBJ1-1, with D maybe TRBD1 (5 bases). The germline V gene encodes CDR1 SGHTS and CDR2 YDEGEE. Trimming took off 4 bases at V and 7 bases at J, with 11 bases between the two ends. CDR3 length equals 12 residues. CDR3 sequence (DNA): TGTGCCAGCAGCCCCGGAGGGGTTGAAGCTTTCTTT. Amino acids: CASSPGGVEAFF.

V gene TRBV11-3 combines with J gene TRBJ2-1; 9 bases agree with TRBD1. The V gene's germline CDR1 is SGHNT and CDR2 YENEEA. This CDR3 contains 14 residues. J lost 9 bases, V lost 5 bases, and 8 bases had no gene match. CDR3 DNA sequence: TGTGCCAGCAGCCGACAGACAGGGGGAAGTGAGCAGTTCTTC. This gives the protein CASSRQTGGSEQFF. Full variable domain (missing parts from reference TRBV11-3 and TRBJ2-1): EAGVVQSPRYKIIEKKQPVAFWCNPISGHNTLYWYLQNLGQGPELLIRYENEEAVDDSQLPKDRFSAERLKGVDSTLKIQPAELGDSAVYLCASSRQTGGSEQFFGPGTRLTVL.

This chain connects TRBV6-5 to TRBJ1-6; 7 bases align to TRBD1. Germline values: CDR1 MNHEY, CDR2 SVGAGI. The junction had 7 bases not matched to a gene; V was cut back by 0 bases and J by 14 bases. This CDR3 is 14 amino acids long. The CDR3 sequence: CASSYSTGTTALHF. The CDR3 nucleotides are TGTGCCAGCAGTTACTCGACAGGGACCACAGCCCTCCACTTT.

V usage is TRBV25-1 and J usage is TRBJ1-4, with 8 positions matching TRBD1. CDR1 and CDR2 from the germline V gene are MGHDK and SYGVNS. J was trimmed by 8 bases and V by 3 bases; bases with no gene match: 11. The length of the CDR3 is 16 residues. Here the CDR3 reads CASSDRGRPGIEKLFF. The CDR3 DNA reads as TGTGCCAGCAGTGACAGGGGGCGCCCAGGAATCGAAAAACTGTTTTTT.

The chain has TRBV6-2 or TRBV6-3 and TRBJ1-3; D remains ambiguous. Germline V gene sequence: CDR1 MNHEY, CDR2 SVGEGT. V lost 5 bases and J 10 bases, leaving 30 bases between the germline ends. The CDR3 is 18 residues long. CDR3 DNA: TGTGCCAGCAGTCCAAATATCTTTGGGTACCTCCGCGGGAAGACCATATATTTT. This sequence encodes CASSPNIFGYLRGKTIYF.

A single count supports this clone. This chain joins TRBV11-2 and TRBJ1-1; perhaps TRBD1 as D (6 bases). This CDR3 comprises 15 residues. CDR1 and CDR2 from the germline V gene are SGHAT and FQNNGV. V lost 5 bases, J lost 4 bases, and 17 bases lay in between. The CDR3 sequence: CASSGIGGLGTEAFF. The CDR3 DNA follows: TGTGCCAGCAGCGGGATCGGGGGGCTCGGCACTGAAGCTTTCTTT.

This clone was picked up one time. The chain recombines TRBV6-6 with TRBJ1-5, with 7 bases matching TRBD1. V lost 6 bases to trimming and J lost 4 bases; unmatched junction nucleotides: 9. The germline V gene encodes CDR1 MNHNY and CDR2 SVGAGI (reference sequence). This CDR3 has 15 residues. The CDR3 DNA reads TGTGCCAGCAGGTTCACAGGGGAACGAAATCAGCCCCAGCATTTT. This sequence encodes CASRFTGERNQPQHF.

The chain joins TRBV5-6 to TRBJ1-5, with 9 bases lining up with TRBD1. The CDR3 is 16 amino acids. Germline-derived CDR1 and CDR2 are SGHDT and YYEEEE. The trim removed 0 bases at V and 0 bases at J, leaving 1 base unmatched. In nucleotides, the CDR3 is TGTGCCAGCAGCTTGGGGACAGGGGATAGCAATCAGCCCCAGCATTTT. Its protein product is CASSLGTGDSNQPQHF.